This note documents a single TCR beta chain sequence. This clonotype was recorded once. Its specific antigen is unknown. The input lacks base qualities; no much larger clone sits a single base away. The CDR3 spans 13 residues, from the cysteine through the phenylalanine. The DNA shown is the 39-base CDR3, in frame from base 1. V is pared back by 6 bases and J by 6 bases, with 14 bases lying between the germline termini. The sequencer listed for this sample is Illumina HiSeq 2500. Quantitative 5'-RACE with molecular barcodes was the method used to prepare the TCR beta libraries. Concerning the study's data processing: A new computational method, built on a probabilistic model of VDJ rearrangement, was used to identify disease-linked TCR variants. TCRdb reran the public reads through fastp at Q25 and MiXCR, keeping productive beta chains. CDR3 protein duplicates are merged, each entry listing the most common genes and DNA. The V and J calls and clone size come from TCRdb's table, not from the authors' own analysis. The sample table records 450,000 or so distinct CDR3 sequences; 20% to 30% of these occur just once. The top ten hold 0.75% to 0.9% of the sample.

This entry comes from a study of CD8 T cells in ankylosing spondylitis (dated by TCRdb to about 2017). Regarding the research as a whole: The study set out to find disease-linked TCR variants by profiling T cell receptor beta repertoires in ankylosing spondylitis patients and healthy donors. The full study cohort was made up of over 20 ankylosing spondylitis patients and around 100 healthy donors. Peripheral blood was sampled, and synovial fluid was also collected from ankylosing spondylitis patients. Paper-wide results and their limitations: Blood from ankylosing spondylitis patients appeared to be characterized by a TCR beta motif composed of eight highly homologous amino acid variants. Significant enrichment of the disease-linked clones was reported in matched synovial fluid samples from ankylosing spondylitis patients. Some of the motif variants had been reported before in the synovial fluid and blood of reactive arthritis patients, a finding that suggests common disease-initiation mechanisms. In peripheral blood, the disease-linked clones were found at relatively low frequencies and had a CD8+ phenotype.

The sequence derives from a male donor with ankylosing spondylitis. The chain is encoded by TRBV12-3 or TRBV12-4 joined to TRBJ1-2; 6 matching bases give a weak D call of TRBD1. The sequenced sample consisted of blood, either unsorted or a sorted T cell fraction (not recorded which). The CDR3 region has the sequence CASSPRTADGYTF. The DNA is TGTGCCAGCAGCCCCCGGACAGCAGATGGCTACACCTTC.